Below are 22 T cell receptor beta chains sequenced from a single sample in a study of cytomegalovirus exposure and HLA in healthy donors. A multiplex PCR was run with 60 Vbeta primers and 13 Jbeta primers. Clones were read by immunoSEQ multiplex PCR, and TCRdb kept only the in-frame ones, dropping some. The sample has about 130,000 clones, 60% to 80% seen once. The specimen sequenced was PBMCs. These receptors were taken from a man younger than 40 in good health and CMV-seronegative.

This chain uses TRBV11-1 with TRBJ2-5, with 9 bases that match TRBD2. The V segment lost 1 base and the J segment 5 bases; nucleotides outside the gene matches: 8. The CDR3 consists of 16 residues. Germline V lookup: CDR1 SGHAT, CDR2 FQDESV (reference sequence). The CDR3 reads CASSLGGGRAWETQYF. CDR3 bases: TGTGCCAGCAGCTTAGGAGGCGGGAGGGCCTGGGAGACCCAGTACTTC. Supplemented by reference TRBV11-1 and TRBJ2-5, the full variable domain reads EAEVAQSPRYKITEKSQAVAFWCDPISGHATLYWYRQILGQGPELLVQFQDESVVDDSQLPKDRFSAERLKGVDSTLKIQPAELGDSAMYLCASSLGGGRAWETQYFGPGTRLLVL.

The CDR3 DNA sequence: TGTGCCAGCAGGGTTGTGGGGGACAATAATCAGCCCCAGCATTTT. Translated: CASRVVGDNNQPQHF. The rearrangement links TRBV6-1 to TRBJ1-5; D is perhaps TRBD1 (6 bases). V was pared by 6 bases and J by 4 bases, with 16 bases between. The CDR3 has 15 residues. Germline V gives CDR1 MNHNS, CDR2 SASEGT.

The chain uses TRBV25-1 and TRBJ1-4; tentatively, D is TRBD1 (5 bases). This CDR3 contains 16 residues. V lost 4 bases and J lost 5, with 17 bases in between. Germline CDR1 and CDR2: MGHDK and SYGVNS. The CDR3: CASSGYQQAHNEKLFF. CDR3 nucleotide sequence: TGTGCCAGCAGTGGTTACCAACAGGCCCACAATGAAAAACTGTTTTTT. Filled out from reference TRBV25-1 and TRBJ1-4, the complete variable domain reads EADIYQTPRYLVIGTGKKITLECSQTMGHDKMYWYQQDPGMELHLIHYSYGVNSTEKGDLSSESTVSRIRTEHFPLTLESARPSHTSQYLCASSGYQQAHNEKLFFGSGTQLSVL.

The CDR3 protein is CASSLEGAFAYEQYF. The CDR3 DNA reads TGCGCCAGCAGCTTGGAAGGGGCCTTCGCCTACGAGCAGTACTTC. V is TRBV5-1 and J is TRBJ2-7; maybe TRBD1 (5 bases). Germline CDR1 SGHRS, CDR2 YFSETQ. The CDR3 spans 15 residues. The V end was cut by 0 bases, the J end by 2 bases, with 12 bases between. The variable domain in full, completed from reference TRBV5-1 and TRBJ2-7, reads KAGVTQTPRYLIKTRGQQVTLSCSPISGHRSVSWYQQTPGQGLQFLFEYFSETQRNKGNFPGRFSGRQFSNSRSEMNVSTLELGDSALYLCASSLEGAFAYEQYFGPGTRLTVT.

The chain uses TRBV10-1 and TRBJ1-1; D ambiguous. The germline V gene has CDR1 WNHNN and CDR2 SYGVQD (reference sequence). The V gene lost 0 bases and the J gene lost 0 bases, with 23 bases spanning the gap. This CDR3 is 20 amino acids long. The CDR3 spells CASSESIGQHIQELNTEAFF. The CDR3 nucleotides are TGCGCCAGCAGTGAGTCGATTGGGCAGCATATCCAAGAATTGAACACTGAAGCTTTCTTT.

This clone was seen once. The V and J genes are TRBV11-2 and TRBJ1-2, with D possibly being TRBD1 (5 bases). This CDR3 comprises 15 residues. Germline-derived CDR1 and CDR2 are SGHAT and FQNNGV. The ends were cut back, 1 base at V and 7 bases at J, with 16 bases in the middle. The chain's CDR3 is CASSLVVGGDSGYTF. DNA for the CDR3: TGTGCCAGCAGCTTAGTAGTTGGGGGGGACTCTGGCTACACCTTC.

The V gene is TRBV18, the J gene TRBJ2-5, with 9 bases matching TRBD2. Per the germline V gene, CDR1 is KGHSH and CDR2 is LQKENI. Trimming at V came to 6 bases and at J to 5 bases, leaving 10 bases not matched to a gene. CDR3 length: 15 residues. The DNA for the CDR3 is TGTGCCAGCTCCCGCTTAGCGGGAGTTCGGGAGACCCAGTACTTC. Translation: CASSRLAGVRETQYF.

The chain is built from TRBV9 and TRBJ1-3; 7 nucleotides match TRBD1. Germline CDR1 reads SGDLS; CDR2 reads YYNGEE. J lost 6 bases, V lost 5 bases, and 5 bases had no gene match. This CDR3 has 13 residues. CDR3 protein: CASSRQGENTIYF. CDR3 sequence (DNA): TGTGCCAGCAGTCGCCAGGGGGAAAACACCATATATTTT.

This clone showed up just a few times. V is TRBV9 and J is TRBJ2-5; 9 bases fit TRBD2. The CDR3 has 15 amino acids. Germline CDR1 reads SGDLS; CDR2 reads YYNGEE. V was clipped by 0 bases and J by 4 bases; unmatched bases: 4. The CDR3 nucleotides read TGTGCCAGCAGCGTAGCTTTAGCGGGAGCAGAGACCCAGTACTTC. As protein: CASSVALAGAETQYF.

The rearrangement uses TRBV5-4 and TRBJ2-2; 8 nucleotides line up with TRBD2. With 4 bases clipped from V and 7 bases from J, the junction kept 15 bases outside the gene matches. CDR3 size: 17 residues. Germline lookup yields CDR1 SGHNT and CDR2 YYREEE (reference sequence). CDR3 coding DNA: TGTGCCAGCAGCCTGAGTATAGCGGGATTACCCGTCGGGGAGCTGTTTTTT. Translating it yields CASSLSIAGLPVGELFF. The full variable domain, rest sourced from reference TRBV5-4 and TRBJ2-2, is ETGVTQSPTHLIKTRGQQVTLRCSSQSGHNTVSWYQQALGQGPQFIFQYYREEENGRGNFPPRFSGLQFPNYSSELNVNALELDDSALYLCASSLSIAGLPVGELFFGEGSRLTVL.

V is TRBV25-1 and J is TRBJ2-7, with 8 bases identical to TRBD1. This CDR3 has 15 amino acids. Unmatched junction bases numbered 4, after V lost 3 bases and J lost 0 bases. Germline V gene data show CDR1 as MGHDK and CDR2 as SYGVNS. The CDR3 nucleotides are TGTGCCAGCAGTGAGCGTGACAGGGGCTCCTACGAGCAGTACTTC. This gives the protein CASSERDRGSYEQYF.

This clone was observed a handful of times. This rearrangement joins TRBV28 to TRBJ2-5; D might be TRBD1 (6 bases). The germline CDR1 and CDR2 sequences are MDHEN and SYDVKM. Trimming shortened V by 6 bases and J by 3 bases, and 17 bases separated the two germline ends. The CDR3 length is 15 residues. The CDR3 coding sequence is TGTGCCAGCAGACCGTGGACAGAACGGGAAGAGACCCAGTACTTC. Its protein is CASRPWTEREETQYF. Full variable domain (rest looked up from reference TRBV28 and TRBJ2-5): DVKVTQSSRYLVKRTGEKVFLECVQDMDHENMFWYRQDPGLGLRLIYFSYDVKMKEKGDIPEGYSVSREKKERFSLILESASTNQTSMYLCASRPWTEREETQYFGPGTRLLVL.

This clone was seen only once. Written as DNA, the CDR3 is TGCGCCAGCAGTGAGAGGGACAGGGGTATTAACACTGAAGCTTTCTTT. Protein sequence: CASSERDRGINTEAFF. V and J are TRBV10-2 and TRBJ1-1; 10 nucleotides agree with TRBD1. Germline CDR1 and CDR2: WSHSY and SAAADI. V trimming: 2 bases; J trimming: 2 bases; junction bases outside the gene matches: 5. The CDR3 loop spans 16 amino acids.

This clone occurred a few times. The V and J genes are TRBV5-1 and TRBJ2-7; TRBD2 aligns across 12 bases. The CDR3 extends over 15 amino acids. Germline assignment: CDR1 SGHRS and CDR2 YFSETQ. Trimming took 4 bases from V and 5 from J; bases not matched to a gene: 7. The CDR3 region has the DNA TGCGCCAGCAGCAAAGGACTAGCGGGACTGGACGAGCAGTACTTC. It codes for CASSKGLAGLDEQYF.

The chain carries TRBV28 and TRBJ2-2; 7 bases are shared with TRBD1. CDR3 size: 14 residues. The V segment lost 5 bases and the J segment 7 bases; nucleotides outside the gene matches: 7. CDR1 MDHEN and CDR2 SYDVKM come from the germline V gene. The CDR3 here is CASSEGQLVGELFF. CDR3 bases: TGTGCCAGCAGTGAGGGACAGTTGGTCGGGGAGCTGTTTTTT.

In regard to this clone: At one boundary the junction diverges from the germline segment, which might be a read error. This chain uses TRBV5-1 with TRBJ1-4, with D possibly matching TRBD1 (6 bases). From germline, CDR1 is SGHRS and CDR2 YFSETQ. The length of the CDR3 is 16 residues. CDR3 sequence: CASSRGNGRGNEKLLF. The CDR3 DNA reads TGCGCCAGCAGCCGGGGTAACGGCAGGGGTAATGAAAAACTGCTTTTT. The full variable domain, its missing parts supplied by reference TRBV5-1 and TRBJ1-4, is KAGVTQTPRYLIKTRGQQVTLSCSPISGHRSVSWYQQTPGQGLQFLFEYFSETQRNKGNFPGRFSGRQFSNSRSEMNVSTLELGDSALYLCASSRGNGRGNEKLLFGSGTQLSVL.

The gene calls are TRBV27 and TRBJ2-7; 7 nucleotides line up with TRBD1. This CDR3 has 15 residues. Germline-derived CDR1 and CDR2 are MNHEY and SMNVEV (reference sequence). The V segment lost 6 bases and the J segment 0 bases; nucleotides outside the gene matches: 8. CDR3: CASRPGQASSYEQYF. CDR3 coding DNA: TGTGCCAGCAGACCTGGACAGGCAAGCTCCTACGAGCAGTACTTC.

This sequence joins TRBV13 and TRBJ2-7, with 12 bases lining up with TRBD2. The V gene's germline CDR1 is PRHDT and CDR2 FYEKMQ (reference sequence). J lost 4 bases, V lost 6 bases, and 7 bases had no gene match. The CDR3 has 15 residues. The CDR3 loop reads CASSSLAGGSYEQYF. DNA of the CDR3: TGTGCCAGCAGTTCACTAGCGGGAGGATCTTACGAGCAGTACTTC.

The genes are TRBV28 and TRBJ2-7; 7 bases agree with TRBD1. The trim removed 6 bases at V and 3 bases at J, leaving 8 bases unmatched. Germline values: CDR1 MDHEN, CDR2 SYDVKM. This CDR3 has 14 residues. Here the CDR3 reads CASSPRTGDYEQYF. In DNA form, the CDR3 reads TGTGCCAGCAGCCCCCGGACAGGCGACTACGAGCAGTACTTC.

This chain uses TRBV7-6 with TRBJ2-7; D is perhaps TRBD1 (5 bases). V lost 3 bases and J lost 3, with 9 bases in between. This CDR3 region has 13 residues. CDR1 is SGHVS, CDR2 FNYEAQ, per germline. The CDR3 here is CASSLGDSYEQYF. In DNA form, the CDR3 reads TGTGCCAGCAGCTTGGGTGACAGCTACGAGCAGTACTTC.

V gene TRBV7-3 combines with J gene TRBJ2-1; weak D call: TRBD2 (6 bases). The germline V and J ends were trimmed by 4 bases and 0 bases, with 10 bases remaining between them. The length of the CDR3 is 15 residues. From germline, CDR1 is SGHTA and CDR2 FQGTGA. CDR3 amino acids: CASSSGLVSYNEQFF. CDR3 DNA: TGTGCCAGCAGCTCGGGACTTGTCTCCTACAATGAGCAGTTCTTC. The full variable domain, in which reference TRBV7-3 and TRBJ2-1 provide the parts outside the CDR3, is GAGVSQTPSNKVTEKGKYVELRCDPISGHTALYWYRQSLGQGPEFLIYFQGTGAADDSGLPNDRFFAVRPEGSVSTLKIQRTERGDSAVYLCASSSGLVSYNEQFFGPGTRLTVL.

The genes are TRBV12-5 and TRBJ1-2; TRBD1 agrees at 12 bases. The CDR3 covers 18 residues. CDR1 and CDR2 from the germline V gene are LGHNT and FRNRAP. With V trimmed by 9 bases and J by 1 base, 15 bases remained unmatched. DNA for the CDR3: TGTGCTAGGCCCTGTCCCCGGGACAGGGGGCATGGTAACTATGGCTACACCTTC. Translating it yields CARPCPRDRGHGNYGYTF.